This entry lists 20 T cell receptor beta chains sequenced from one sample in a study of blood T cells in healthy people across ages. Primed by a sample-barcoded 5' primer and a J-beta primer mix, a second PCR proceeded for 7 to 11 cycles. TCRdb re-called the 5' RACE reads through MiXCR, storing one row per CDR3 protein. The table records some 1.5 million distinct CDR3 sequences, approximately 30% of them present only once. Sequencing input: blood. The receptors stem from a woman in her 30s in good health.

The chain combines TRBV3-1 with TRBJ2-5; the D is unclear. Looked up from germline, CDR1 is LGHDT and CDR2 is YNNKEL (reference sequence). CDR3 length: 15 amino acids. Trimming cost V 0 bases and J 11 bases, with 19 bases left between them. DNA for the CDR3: TGTGCCAGCAGCCAAGATCTGAGAATAACAAATGAGCAGTACTTC. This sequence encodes CASSQDLRITNEQYF.

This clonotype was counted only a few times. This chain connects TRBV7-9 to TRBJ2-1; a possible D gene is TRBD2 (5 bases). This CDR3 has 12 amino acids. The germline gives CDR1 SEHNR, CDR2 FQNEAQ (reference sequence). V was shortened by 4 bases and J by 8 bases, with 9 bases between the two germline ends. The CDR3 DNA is TGTGCCAGCAGCTCCCTTAGCGATGAGCAGTTCTTC. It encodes CASSSLSDEQFF.

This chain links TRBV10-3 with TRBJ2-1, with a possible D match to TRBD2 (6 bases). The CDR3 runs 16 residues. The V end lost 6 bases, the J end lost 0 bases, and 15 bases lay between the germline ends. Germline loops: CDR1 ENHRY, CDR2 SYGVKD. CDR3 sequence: CAIRPASASSYNEQFF. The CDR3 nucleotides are TGTGCCATCAGACCTGCTAGCGCAAGCTCCTACAATGAGCAGTTCTTC.

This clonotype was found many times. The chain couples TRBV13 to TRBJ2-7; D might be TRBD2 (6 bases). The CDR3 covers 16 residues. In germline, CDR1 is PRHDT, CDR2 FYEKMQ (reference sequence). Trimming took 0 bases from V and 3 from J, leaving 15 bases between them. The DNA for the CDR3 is TGTGCCAGCAGCTTAGGTGTAGCGGCACCTTTCTACGAGCAGTACTTC. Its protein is CASSLGVAAPFYEQYF.

For the CDR3, the DNA is TGCAGTGCTAGTTCCCCGGGCCAGGGTCGAAGAGGCCAGCATTTT. Residues: CSASSPGQGRRGQHF. The rearrangement joins TRBV20-1 to TRBJ1-5; a possible D gene is TRBD1 (5 bases). The CDR3 extends over 15 amino acids. V gave up 3 bases and J gave up 12 bases, with 24 bases separating them. Germline CDR1 reads DFQATT; CDR2 reads SNEGSKA (reference sequence).

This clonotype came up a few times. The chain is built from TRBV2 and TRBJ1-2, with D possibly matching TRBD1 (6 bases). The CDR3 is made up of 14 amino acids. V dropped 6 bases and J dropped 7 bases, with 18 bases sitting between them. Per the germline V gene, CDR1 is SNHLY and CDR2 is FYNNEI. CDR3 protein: CASSRAGEGSGYTF. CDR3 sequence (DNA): TGTGCCAGCAGCCGGGCAGGGGAGGGAAGTGGCTACACCTTC.

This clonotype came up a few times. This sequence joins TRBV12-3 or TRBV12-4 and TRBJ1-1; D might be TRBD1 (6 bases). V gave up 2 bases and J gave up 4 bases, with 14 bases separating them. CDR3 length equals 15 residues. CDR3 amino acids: CASSLQGTHATEAFF. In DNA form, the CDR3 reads TGTGCCAGCAGTTTACAGGGGACCCACGCCACTGAAGCTTTCTTT.

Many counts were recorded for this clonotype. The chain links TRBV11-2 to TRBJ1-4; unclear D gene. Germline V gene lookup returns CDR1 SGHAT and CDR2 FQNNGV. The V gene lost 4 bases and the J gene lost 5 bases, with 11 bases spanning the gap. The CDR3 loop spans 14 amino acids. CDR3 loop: CASSWTGGNEKLFF. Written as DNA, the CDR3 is TGTGCCAGCAGCTGGACGGGCGGCAATGAAAAACTGTTTTTT. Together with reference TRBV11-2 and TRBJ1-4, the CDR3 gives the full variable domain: EAGVAQSPRYKIIEKRQSVAFWCNPISGHATLYWYQQILGQGPKLLIQFQNNGVVDDSQLPKDRFSAERLKGVDSTLKIQPAKLEDSAVYLCASSWTGGNEKLFFGSGTQLSVL.

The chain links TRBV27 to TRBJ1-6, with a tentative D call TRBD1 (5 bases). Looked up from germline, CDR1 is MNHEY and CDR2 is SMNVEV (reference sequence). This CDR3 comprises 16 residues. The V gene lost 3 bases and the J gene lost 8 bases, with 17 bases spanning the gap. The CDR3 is CASSFRVFQGDSPLHF. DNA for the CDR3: TGTGCCAGCAGTTTCCGCGTATTTCAGGGTGATTCACCCCTCCACTTT.

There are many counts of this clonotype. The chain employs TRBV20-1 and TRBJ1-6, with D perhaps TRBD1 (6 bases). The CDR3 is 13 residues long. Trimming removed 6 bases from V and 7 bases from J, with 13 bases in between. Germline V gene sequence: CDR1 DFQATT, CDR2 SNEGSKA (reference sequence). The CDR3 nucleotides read TGCAGTGCGAGCGACGGGGGCAATTCACCCCTCCACTTT. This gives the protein CSASDGGNSPLHF.

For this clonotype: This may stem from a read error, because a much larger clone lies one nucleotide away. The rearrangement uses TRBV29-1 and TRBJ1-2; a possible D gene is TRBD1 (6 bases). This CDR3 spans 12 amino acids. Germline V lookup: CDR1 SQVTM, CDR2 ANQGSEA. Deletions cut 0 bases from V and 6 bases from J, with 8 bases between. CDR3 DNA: TGCAGCGTTGAAGAGCCAGGGGATGGCTACACCTTC. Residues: CSVEEPGDGYTF.

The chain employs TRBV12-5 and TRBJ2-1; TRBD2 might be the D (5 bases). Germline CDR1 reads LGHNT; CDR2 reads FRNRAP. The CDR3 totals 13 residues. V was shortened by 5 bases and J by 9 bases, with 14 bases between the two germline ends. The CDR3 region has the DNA TGTGCTAGTGGTCCCGGACTCCCCCCTGAGCAGTTCTTC. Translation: CASGPGLPPEQFF. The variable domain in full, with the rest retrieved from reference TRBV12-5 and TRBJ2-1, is DARVTQTPRHKVTEMGQEVTMRCQPILGHNTVFWYRQTMMQGLELLAYFRNRAPLDDSGMPKDRFSAEMPDATLATLKIQPSEPRDSAVYFCASGPGLPPEQFFGPGTRLTVL.

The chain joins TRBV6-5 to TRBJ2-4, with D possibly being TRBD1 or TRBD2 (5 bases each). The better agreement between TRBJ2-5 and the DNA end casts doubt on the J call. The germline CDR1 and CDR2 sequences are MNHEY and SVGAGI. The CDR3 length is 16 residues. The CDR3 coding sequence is TGTGCCAGCAGTTACTCCAGTGGGGGACGTCAAGAGACCCAGTACTTC. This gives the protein CASSYSSGGRQETQYF.

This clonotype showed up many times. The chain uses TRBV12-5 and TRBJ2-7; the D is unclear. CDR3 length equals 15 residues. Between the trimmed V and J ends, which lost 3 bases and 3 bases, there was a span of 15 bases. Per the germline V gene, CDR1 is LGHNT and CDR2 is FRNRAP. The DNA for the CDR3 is TGTGCTAGTGGTTTCCAGATATTAGACCGCTACGAGCAGTACTTC. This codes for CASGFQILDRYEQYF.

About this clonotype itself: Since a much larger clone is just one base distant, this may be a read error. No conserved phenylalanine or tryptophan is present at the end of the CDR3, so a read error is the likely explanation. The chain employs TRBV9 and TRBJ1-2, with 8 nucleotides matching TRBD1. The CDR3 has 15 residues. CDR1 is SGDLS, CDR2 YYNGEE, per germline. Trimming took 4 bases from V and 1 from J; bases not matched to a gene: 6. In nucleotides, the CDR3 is TGTGCCAGCAGCCCGAAGGACAGGGTTAACTATGGCTACACCCTC. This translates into CASSPKDRVNYGYTL.

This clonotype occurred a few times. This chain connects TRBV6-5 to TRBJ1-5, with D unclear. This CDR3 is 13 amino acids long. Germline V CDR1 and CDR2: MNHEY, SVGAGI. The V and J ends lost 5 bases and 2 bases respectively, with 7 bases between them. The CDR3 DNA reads TGTGCCAGCAGTCCGGTCCGCAATCAGCCCCAGCATTTT. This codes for CASSPVRNQPQHF.

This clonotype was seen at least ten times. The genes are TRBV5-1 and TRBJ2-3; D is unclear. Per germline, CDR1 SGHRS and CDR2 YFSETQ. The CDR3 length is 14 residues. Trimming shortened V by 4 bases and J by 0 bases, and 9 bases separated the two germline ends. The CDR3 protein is CASSGGPSTDTQYF. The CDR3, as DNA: TGCGCCAGCAGCGGCGGTCCCAGCACAGATACGCAGTATTTT. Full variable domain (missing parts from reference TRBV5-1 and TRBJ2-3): KAGVTQTPRYLIKTRGQQVTLSCSPISGHRSVSWYQQTPGQGLQFLFEYFSETQRNKGNFPGRFSGRQFSNSRSEMNVSTLELGDSALYLCASSGGPSTDTQYFGPGTRLTVL.

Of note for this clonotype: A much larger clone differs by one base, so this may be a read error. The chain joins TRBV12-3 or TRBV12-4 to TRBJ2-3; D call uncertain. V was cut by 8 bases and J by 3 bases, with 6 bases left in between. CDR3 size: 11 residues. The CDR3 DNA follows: TGTGCCAGCGGGATGACAGATACGCAGTATTTT. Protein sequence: CASGMTDTQYF.

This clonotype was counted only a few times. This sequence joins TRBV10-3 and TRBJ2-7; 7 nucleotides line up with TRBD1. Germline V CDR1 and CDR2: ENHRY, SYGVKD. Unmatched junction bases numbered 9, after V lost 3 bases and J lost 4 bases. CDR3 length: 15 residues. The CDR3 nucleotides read TGTGCCATCAGTGAAGGTCCAGGGGGAGAGTACGAGCAGTACTTC. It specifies CAISEGPGGEYEQYF.

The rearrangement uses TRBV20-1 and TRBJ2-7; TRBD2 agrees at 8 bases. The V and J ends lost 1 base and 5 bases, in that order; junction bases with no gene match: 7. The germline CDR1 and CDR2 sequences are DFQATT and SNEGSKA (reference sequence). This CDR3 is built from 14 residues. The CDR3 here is CSARVGTSVHEQYF. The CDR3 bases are TGCAGTGCTAGAGTAGGGACTAGTGTGCACGAGCAGTACTTC.